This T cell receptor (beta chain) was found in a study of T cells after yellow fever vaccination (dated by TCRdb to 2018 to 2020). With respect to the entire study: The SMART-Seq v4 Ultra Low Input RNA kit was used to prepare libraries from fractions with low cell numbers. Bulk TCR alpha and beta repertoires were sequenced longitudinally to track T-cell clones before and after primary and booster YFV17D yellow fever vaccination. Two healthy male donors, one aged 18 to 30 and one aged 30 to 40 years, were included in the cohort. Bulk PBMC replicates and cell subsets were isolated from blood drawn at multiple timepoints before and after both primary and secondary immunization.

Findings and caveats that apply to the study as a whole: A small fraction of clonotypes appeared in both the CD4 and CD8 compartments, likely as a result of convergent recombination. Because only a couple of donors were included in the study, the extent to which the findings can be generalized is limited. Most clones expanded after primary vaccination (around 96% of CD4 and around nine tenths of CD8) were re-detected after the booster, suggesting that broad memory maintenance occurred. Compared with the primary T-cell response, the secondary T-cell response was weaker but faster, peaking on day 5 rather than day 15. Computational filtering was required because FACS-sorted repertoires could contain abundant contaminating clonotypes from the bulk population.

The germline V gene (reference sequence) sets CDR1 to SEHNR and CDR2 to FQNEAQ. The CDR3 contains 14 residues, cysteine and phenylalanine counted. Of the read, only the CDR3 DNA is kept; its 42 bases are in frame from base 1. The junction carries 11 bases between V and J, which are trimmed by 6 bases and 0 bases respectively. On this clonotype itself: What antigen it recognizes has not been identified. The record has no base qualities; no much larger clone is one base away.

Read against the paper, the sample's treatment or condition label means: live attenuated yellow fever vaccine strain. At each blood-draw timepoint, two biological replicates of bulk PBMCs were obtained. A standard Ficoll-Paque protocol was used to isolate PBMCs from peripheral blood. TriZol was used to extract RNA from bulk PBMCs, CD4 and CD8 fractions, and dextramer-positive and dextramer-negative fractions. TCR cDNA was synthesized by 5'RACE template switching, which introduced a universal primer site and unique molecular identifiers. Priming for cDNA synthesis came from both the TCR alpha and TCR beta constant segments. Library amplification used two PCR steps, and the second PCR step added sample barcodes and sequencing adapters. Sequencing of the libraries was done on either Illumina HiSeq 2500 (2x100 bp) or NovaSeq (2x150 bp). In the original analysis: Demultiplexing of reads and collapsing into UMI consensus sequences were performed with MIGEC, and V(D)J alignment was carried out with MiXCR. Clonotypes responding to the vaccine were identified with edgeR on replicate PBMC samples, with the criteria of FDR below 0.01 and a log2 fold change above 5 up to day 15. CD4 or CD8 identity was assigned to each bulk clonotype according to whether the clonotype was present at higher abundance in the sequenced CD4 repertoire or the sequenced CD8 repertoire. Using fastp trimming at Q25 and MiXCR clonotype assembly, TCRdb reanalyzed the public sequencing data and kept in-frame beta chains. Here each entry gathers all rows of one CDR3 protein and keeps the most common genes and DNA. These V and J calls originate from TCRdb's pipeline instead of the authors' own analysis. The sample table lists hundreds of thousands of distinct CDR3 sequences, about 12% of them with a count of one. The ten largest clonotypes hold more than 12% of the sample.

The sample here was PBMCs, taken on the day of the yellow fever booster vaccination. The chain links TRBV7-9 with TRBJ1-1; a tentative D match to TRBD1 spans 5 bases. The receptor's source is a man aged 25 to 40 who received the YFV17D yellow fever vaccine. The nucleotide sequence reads TGTGCCAGCAGGAGGGACGGGGTGAACACTGAAGCTTTCTTT. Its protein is CASRRDGVNTEAFF. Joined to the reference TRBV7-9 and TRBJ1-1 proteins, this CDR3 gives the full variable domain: DTGVSQNPRHKITKRGQNVTFRCDPISEHNRLYWYRQTLGQGPEFLTYFQNEAQLEKSRLLSDRFSAERPKGSFSTLEIQRTEQGDSAMYLCASRRDGVNTEAFFGQGTRLTVV.